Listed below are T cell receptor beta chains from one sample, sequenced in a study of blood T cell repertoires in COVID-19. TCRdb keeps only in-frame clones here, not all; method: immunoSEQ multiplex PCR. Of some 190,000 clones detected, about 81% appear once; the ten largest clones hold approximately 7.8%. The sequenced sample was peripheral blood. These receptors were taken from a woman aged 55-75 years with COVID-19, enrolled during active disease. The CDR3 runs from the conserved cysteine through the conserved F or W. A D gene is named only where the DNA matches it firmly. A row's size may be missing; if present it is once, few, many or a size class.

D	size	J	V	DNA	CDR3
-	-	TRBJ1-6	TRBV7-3	TGTGCCAGCCAATCACCCCTCCACTTT	CASQSPLHF
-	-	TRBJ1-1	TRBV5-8	TGTGCCAGCAGCTTGGCAGGATTTGAAGACATGAACACTGAAGCTTTCTTT	CASSLAGFEDMNTEAFF
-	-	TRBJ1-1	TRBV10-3	TGTGCCACTCGCGGGGGACGGATGAACACTGAAGCTTTCTTT	CATRGGRMNTEAFF
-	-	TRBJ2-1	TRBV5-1	TGCGCCAGCAGCTTGGTTGGGAGGGGGGACGGTGAGCAGTTCTTC	CASSLVGRGDGEQFF
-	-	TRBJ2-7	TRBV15	TGTGCCACCAGCAGAGATGGCAGGGCCTACGAGCAGTACTTC	CATSRDGRAYEQYF
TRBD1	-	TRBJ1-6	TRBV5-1	TGCGCCAGCCGGGACAGGGGGCTCTCCTATAATTCACCCCTCCACTTT	CASRDRGLSYNSPLHF
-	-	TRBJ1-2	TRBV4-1	TGCGCCAGCACCAACGAGGAGGGAGCTAACTATGGCTACACCTTC	CASTNEEGANYGYTF
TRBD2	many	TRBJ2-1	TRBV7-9	TGTGCCAGCAGCATATACAGCGGGAGCTCCTACAATGAGCAGTTCTTC	CASSIYSGSSYNEQFF
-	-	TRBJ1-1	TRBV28	TGTGCCAGCGGGGCCCTGAGCATGAACACTGAAGCTTTCTTT	CASGALSMNTEAFF
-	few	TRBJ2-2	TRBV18	TGTGCCAGCTCACCACTCTCAGGGAACACCGGGGAGCTGTTTTTT	CASSPLSGNTGELFF
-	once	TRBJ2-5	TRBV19	TGTGCCAGTAGTTGGGCACCTCAAGAGACCCAGTACTTC	CASSWAPQETQYF
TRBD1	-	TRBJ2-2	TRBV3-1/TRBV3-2	TGTGCCAGCAGCCCCCTCGGACAGGGTGGTAAAGGGGAGCTGTTTTTT	CASSPLGQGGKGELFF
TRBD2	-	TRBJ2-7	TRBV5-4	TGTGCCAGCAGCATGGGGGGACTAGCGGGAGGGCCCACCTACGAGCAGTACTTC	CASSMGGLAGGPTYEQYF
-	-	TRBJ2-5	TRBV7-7	TGTGCTAGCAGCTTATCTCAGATCCAAGAGACCCAGTACTTC	CASSLSQIQETQYF
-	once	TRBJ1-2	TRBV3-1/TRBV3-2	TGTGCCAGCAGCCAAGTCCCGGACAGCGTCTATGGCTACACCTTC	CASSQVPDSVYGYTF
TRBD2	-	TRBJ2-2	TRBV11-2	TGTGCCAGCAGCTTAGCCCTATTAGCGGGAAGGAACACCGGGGAGCTGTTTTTT	CASSLALLAGRNTGELFF
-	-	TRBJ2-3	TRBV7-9	TGTGCCAGCAGCGTGGGTCGGCGGGAAACAGATACGCAGTATTTT	CASSVGRRETDTQYF
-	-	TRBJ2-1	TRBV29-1	TGCAGCGTCACAGAATCCTACAATGAGCAGTTCTTC	CSVTESYNEQFF
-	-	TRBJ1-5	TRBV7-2	TGTGCCAGCAGCTCAAGGACGGGAAAAAATCAGCCCCAGCATTTT	CASSSRTGKNQPQHF
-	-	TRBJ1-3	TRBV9	TGTGCCAGCAGCGTAGATCCCAGGGGTACTGGAAACACCATATATTTT	CASSVDPRGTGNTIYF
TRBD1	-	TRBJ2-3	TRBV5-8	TGTGCCAGCAGGAACAGGGGGACCACAGATACGCAGTATTTT	CASRNRGTTDTQYF
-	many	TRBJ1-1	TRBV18	TGTGCCAGCTCACCAAACCCCGAGGGCGCTGAAGCTTTCTTT	CASSPNPEGAEAFF
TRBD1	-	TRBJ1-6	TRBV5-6	TGTGCCAGCAGCTTGCCGGGACAGCTTAATTCACCCCTCCACTTT	CASSLPGQLNSPLHF
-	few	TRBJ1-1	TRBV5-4	TGTGCCAGCAGCTTGGAGCCTAACACTGAAGCTTTCTTT	CASSLEPNTEAFF
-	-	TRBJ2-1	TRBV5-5	TGTGCCAGCAGCTCAAGCGGGTCCCGCTCCTACAATGAGCAGTTCTTC	CASSSSGSRSYNEQFF
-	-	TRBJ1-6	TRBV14	TGTGCCAGCAGCCAAGACTACCACCGACCCCTCCACTTT	CASSQDYHRPLHF
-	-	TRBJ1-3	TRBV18	TGTGCCAGCTCCCAAACAGGTAGCTCTGGAAACACCATATATTTT	CASSQTGSSGNTIYF
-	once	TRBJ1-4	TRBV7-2	TGTGCCAGCAGCTTCAACTTAGATGAAAAACTGTTTTTT	CASSFNLDEKLFF
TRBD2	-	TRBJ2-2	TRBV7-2	TGTGCCAGCAGCCCCCCTAGCGGGAGAGTTACCGGGGAGCTGTTTTTT	CASSPPSGRVTGELFF